This T cell receptor beta chain was captured by sequencing in a study of early T cells in non-severe SARS-CoV-2 infection. In the study overall: Sequencing of bulk RNA from unsorted whole blood was done, without chain pairing. The study's findings and limits: The VDJdb matching leaned toward anti-spike CD8 responses and overlooked private and CD4 specificities.

This clonotype was counted only a few times. Its matching antigen is unknown. TCRdb re-called the 5' RACE reads with MiXCR, one entry per CDR3 protein. The sample includes some 75,000 distinct CDR3 sequences, around 13% of them seen just once. What was sequenced was whole blood. This receptor was identified in an adult who was a healthcare worker with PCR-confirmed SARS-CoV-2 infection or an uninfected control (not recorded which).

CDR3 protein: CSVDRGNEQFF. CDR3 nucleotides: TGCAGCGTGGACAGGGGCAATGAGCAGTTCTTC. The genes are TRBV29-1 and TRBJ2-1; TRBD1 aligns across 9 bases. J gave up 6 bases and V 6 bases, and 0 bases lay outside the gene matches. The CDR3 is made up of 11 amino acids. CDR1 is SQVTM, CDR2 ANQGSEA, per germline.